The 27 T cell receptor beta chains listed next were all sequenced from one sample in a study of cytomegalovirus exposure and HLA in healthy donors. Here immunoSEQ multiplex PCR was the method, and the copy in TCRdb shows in-frame clones only, minus some. This sample has approximately 300,000 clones, with 70% to 90% found just once. What was sequenced was PBMCs. All receptors come from a young woman in good health and CMV-seronegative.

The gene calls are TRBV11-2 and TRBJ2-7; no reliable D call. The CDR3 is 14 amino acids. CDR1 and CDR2 (germline): SGHAT, FQNNGV. The V end was cut by 3 bases, the J end by 0 bases, with 9 bases between. The CDR3 is CASSFPGFSYEQYF. CDR3 sequence (DNA): TGTGCCAGCAGCTTCCCAGGTTTCTCCTACGAGCAGTACTTC.

The rearrangement links TRBV18 to TRBJ1-1, with D possibly TRBD1 on 6 matching bases. The CDR3 contains 15 residues. Germline CDR1 is KGHSH and CDR2 is LQKENI. V was pared by 0 bases and J by 1 base, with 9 bases between. The CDR3 region is CASSPPPRGNTEAFF. The CDR3 DNA follows: TGTGCCAGCTCACCACCCCCCAGGGGGAACACTGAAGCTTTCTTT.

This chain links TRBV9 with TRBJ2-3; TRBD2 matches at 11 bases. Germline CDR1 and CDR2: SGDLS and YYNGEE. The CDR3 has 15 amino acids. V shed 4 bases, J shed 4 bases, and the junction held 5 bases outside the gene matches. CDR3 DNA sequence: TGTGCCAGCAGCACCATAGCGGGAGGGGCAGATACGCAGTATTTT. Translated, it gives CASSTIAGGADTQYF.

This clone turned up a few times. V usage is TRBV18 and J usage is TRBJ1-2; D not resolved. From germline, CDR1 is KGHSH and CDR2 LQKENI. The V and J ends lost 4 bases and 0 bases respectively, with 12 bases between them. The CDR3 runs 15 residues. The CDR3 region has the DNA TGTGCCAGCTCACTACTAAACCAACCTAACTATGGCTACACCTTC. The encoded protein is CASSLLNQPNYGYTF.

The V gene is TRBV27, the J gene TRBJ2-7; TRBD1 is a possible D gene (6 bases). The CDR3 sequence is 15 residues long. CDR1 and CDR2 (germline): MNHEY, SMNVEV (reference sequence). Trimming took off 4 bases at V and 2 bases at J, with 15 bases between the two ends. CDR3 coding DNA: TGTGCCAGCAGTTCAATGACAGGAAGTCCCTACGAGCAGTACTTC. This gives the protein CASSSMTGSPYEQYF.

The V call is TRBV28, the J call TRBJ2-7; 12 positions agree with TRBD1. After removal of 6 bases from V and 3 bases from J, the junction contained 6 bases not matched to a gene. From germline, CDR1 is MDHEN and CDR2 SYDVKM. The CDR3 is 15 residues long. CDR3 residues: CASRGGQGAIYEQYF. Written as DNA, the CDR3 is TGTGCCAGCAGGGGGGGACAGGGGGCAATCTACGAGCAGTACTTC.

To note about this clone: Distinct nucleotide sequences in the sample also encode this CDR3. V and J are TRBV9 and TRBJ2-5, with TRBD2 matching 12 bases. CDR3 size: 15 residues. J gave up 3 bases and V 0 bases, and 0 bases lay outside the gene matches. Germline V gives CDR1 SGDLS, CDR2 YYNGEE. In DNA form, the CDR3 reads TGTGCCAGCAGCGTAGGACTAGCGGGAGAAGAGACCCAGTACTTC. Translation gives CASSVGLAGEETQYF.

This clone was recorded a few times. The chain joins TRBV5-6 to TRBJ2-7; 9 bases line up with TRBD2. Germline V gene data show CDR1 as SGHDT and CDR2 as YYEEEE. J lost 9 bases, V lost 0 bases, and 10 bases had no gene match. The CDR3 sequence is 15 residues long. CDR3 DNA sequence: TGTGCCAGCAGCTTGGGGTCGCTAGCGGGATTAGGGCAGTACTTC. Translating it yields CASSLGSLAGLGQYF.

The genes are TRBV2 and TRBJ2-7, with 7 bases fitting TRBD2. The V gene end was trimmed by 8 bases and the J gene end by 5 bases; junction bases not matched to a gene: 6. The CDR3 has 12 residues. Germline CDR1 and CDR2: SNHLY and FYNNEI. The CDR3 is CASGRESHEQYF. The DNA for the CDR3 is TGTGCCAGCGGGCGGGAGTCTCACGAGCAGTACTTC.

The chain has TRBV5-1 and TRBJ2-2; 8 bases are a match to TRBD1. From germline, CDR1 is SGHRS and CDR2 YFSETQ. V lost 5 bases to trimming and J lost 4 bases; unmatched junction nucleotides: 7. CDR3 length equals 15 residues. The CDR3 spells CASSWQGASTGELFF. In DNA, the CDR3 is TGCGCCAGCAGTTGGCAGGGGGCGAGCACCGGGGAGCTGTTTTTT.

The chain recombines TRBV29-1 with TRBJ1-2; D possibly corresponds to TRBD1 (5 bases). V lost 1 base and J lost 4, with 10 bases in between. CDR1 is SQVTM and CDR2 is ANQGSEA in the germline V gene. The CDR3 covers 13 residues. The DNA of the CDR3 is TGCAGCGTTGAAGGGCGGGGGAGCTATGGCTACACCTTC. The encoded protein is CSVEGRGSYGYTF.

This rearrangement joins TRBV4-1 to TRBJ2-1, with TRBD2 matching over 7 bases. Germline V gene lookup returns CDR1 MGHRA and CDR2 YSYEKL. The CDR3 runs to 18 residues. V lost 2 bases, J lost 8 bases, and 18 bases stayed unmatched. As DNA, the CDR3 is TGCGCCAGCAGCCAAACACGAAGGGTCCGGGAGGTAAGGGATGAGCAGTTCTTC. Amino acid sequence: CASSQTRRVREVRDEQFF.

V and J are TRBV28 and TRBJ1-2; possibly TRBD1 for D (5 bases). The CDR3 length is 16 residues. From germline, CDR1 is MDHEN and CDR2 SYDVKM. The V end was cut by 2 bases, the J end by 4 bases, with 17 bases between. CDR3 DNA: TGTGCCAGCAGTTTAAGCCAGGGTAGCATGATCTATGGCTACACCTTC. Residues: CASSLSQGSMIYGYTF.

The chain carries TRBV29-1 and TRBJ2-5; 13 nucleotides align to TRBD2. J was trimmed by 2 bases and V by 4 bases; bases with no gene match: 10. Germline CDR1 is SQVTM and CDR2 is ANQGSEA. This CDR3 has 17 amino acids. The CDR3 sequence is CSVAWTSGSIKQETQYF. The DNA for the CDR3 is TGCAGCGTTGCGTGGACTAGCGGGAGTATCAAGCAAGAGACCCAGTACTTC. The whole variable domain, remainder taken from reference TRBV29-1 and TRBJ2-5, is SAVISQKPSRDICQRGTSLTIQCQVDSQVTMMFWYRQQPGQSLTLIATANQGSEATYESGFVIDKFPISRPNLTFSTLTVSNMSPEDSSIYLCSVAWTSGSIKQETQYFGPGTRLLVL.

The chain recombines TRBV5-1 with TRBJ1-1, with 9 bases aligning to TRBD1. The V gene end was trimmed by 1 base and the J gene end by 2 bases; junction bases not matched to a gene: 3. Germline assignment: CDR1 SGHRS and CDR2 YFSETQ. The CDR3 extends over 15 amino acids. CDR3 loop: CASSLRTGANTEAFF. CDR3 coding DNA: TGCGCCAGCAGCTTGAGGACAGGGGCAAACACTGAAGCTTTCTTT.

V usage is TRBV28 and J usage is TRBJ1-5, with 10 bases fitting TRBD1. The CDR3 runs 15 residues. Germline V gene lookup returns CDR1 MDHEN and CDR2 SYDVKM. V shed 5 bases, J shed 6 bases, and the junction held 7 bases outside the gene matches. CDR3 amino acids: CASSTPTGGGQPQHF. In nucleotides, the CDR3 is TGTGCCAGCAGTACCCCGACAGGGGGCGGTCAGCCCCAGCATTTT.

The V and J genes are TRBV19 and TRBJ2-7; 7 bases are shared with TRBD1. The CDR3 runs 14 residues. V trimming: 3 bases; J trimming: 3 bases; junction bases outside the gene matches: 5. Germline assignment: CDR1 LNHDA and CDR2 SQIVND (reference sequence). The CDR3 nucleotides read TGTGCCAGTAGTATCTACGGGACAGTCTACGAGCAGTACTTC. Its protein is CASSIYGTVYEQYF.

This chain links TRBV5-1 with TRBJ2-2, with D tentatively TRBD2 (5 bases). V lost 4 bases and J 1 base, leaving 11 bases between the germline ends. The length of the CDR3 is 15 residues. CDR1 and CDR2 (germline): SGHRS, YFSETQ. DNA of the CDR3: TGCGCCAGCAGCAGAGCGGATCTGAACACCGGGGAGCTGTTTTTT. Protein sequence: CASSRADLNTGELFF.

This chain uses TRBV9 with TRBJ2-1; 9 nucleotides match TRBD1. V lost 8 bases to trimming and J lost 9 bases; unmatched junction nucleotides: 9. The CDR3 runs 13 residues. Germline V gene lookup returns CDR1 SGDLS and CDR2 YYNGEE. CDR3 loop: CASAGTGLREQFF. Here the CDR3 DNA reads TGTGCCAGTGCCGGGACAGGGCTACGTGAGCAGTTCTTC.

This chain joins TRBV4-2 and TRBJ1-2; TRBD1 agrees at 7 bases. CDR1 LGHNA and CDR2 YNFKEQ come from the germline V gene. The CDR3 consists of 19 residues. V shed 0 bases and J 4 bases; nucleotides not matched to a gene: 17. CDR3 residues: CASSQDLAGGQLVSYGYTF. CDR3 in DNA: TGTGCCAGCAGCCAAGACCTGGCAGGGGGACAGCTAGTTTCCTATGGCTACACCTTC.

This chain joins TRBV6-1 and TRBJ2-7; 7 bases line up with TRBD1. This CDR3 comprises 13 residues. Per the germline V gene, CDR1 is MNHNS and CDR2 is SASEGT. The ends lost 8 bases at V and 3 bases at J; junction bases unmatched: 7. The CDR3 nucleotides are TGTGCCAGCCCTTCGACAGGGAACTACGAGCAGTACTTC. Its protein is CASPSTGNYEQYF.

The V call is TRBV7-2, the J call TRBJ2-7, with D possibly being TRBD2 (5 bases). This CDR3 spans 16 amino acids. Germline V gene sequence: CDR1 SGHTA, CDR2 FQGNSA. Trimming left V 1 base short and J 2 bases short, with 15 bases between. This CDR3 is CASSLGFWEPTYEQYF. The CDR3 region has the DNA TGTGCCAGCAGCTTAGGATTCTGGGAGCCGACCTACGAGCAGTACTTC.

The chain uses TRBV5-4 and TRBJ1-4; 7 nucleotides agree with TRBD1. CDR1 and CDR2 (germline): SGHNT, YYREEE (reference sequence). The CDR3 is 14 amino acids. V lost 0 bases, J lost 8 bases, and 4 bases stayed unmatched. CDR3 amino acids: CASSLDRGHEKLFF. CDR3 DNA: TGTGCCAGCAGCTTGGATAGGGGGCACGAAAAACTGTTTTTT.

This chain links TRBV9 with TRBJ2-7, with 10 nucleotides matching TRBD2. CDR1 and CDR2 (germline): SGDLS, YYNGEE. V gave up 4 bases and J gave up 0 bases; unmatched junction bases: 10. The CDR3 contains 17 residues. CDR3 bases: TGTGCCAGCAGCCCCCCGTCGGCTAGCGGGGGCTCCTACGAGCAGTACTTC. It yields the protein CASSPPSASGGSYEQYF.

The chain carries TRBV7-9 and TRBJ1-5; 9 bases align to TRBD1. This CDR3 contains 19 residues. J was trimmed by 0 bases and V by 1 base; bases with no gene match: 10. Germline V gives CDR1 SEHNR, CDR2 FQNEAQ (reference sequence). The CDR3 DNA reads as TGTGCCAGCAGCTTAGGTTCGTTACAGGGGGCTCATAGCAATCAGCCCCAGCATTTT. Translated, it gives CASSLGSLQGAHSNQPQHF. The whole variable domain, filled in from reference TRBV7-9 and TRBJ1-5, reads DTGVSQNPRHKITKRGQNVTFRCDPISEHNRLYWYRQTLGQGPEFLTYFQNEAQLEKSRLLSDRFSAERPKGSFSTLEIQRTEQGDSAMYLCASSLGSLQGAHSNQPQHFGDGTRLSIL.

The chain couples TRBV18 to TRBJ2-3; 8 bases align to TRBD1. Germline V gives CDR1 KGHSH, CDR2 LQKENI. Trimming removed 4 bases from V and 1 base from J; junction bases left unmatched: 4. CDR3 length: 15 residues. DNA of the CDR3: TGTGCCAGCTCACAACCGGGACAGGGCACAGATACGCAGTATTTT. Encoded protein: CASSQPGQGTDTQYF.

This chain connects TRBV19 to TRBJ2-7; D gene uncertain. V was pared by 1 base and J by 2 bases, with 9 bases between. CDR1 and CDR2 (germline): LNHDA, SQIVND (reference sequence). The CDR3 consists of 14 residues. The CDR3 DNA reads as TGTGCCAGTAGTATAGTTGGCAGTACCTACGAGCAGTACTTC. This translates into CASSIVGSTYEQYF.